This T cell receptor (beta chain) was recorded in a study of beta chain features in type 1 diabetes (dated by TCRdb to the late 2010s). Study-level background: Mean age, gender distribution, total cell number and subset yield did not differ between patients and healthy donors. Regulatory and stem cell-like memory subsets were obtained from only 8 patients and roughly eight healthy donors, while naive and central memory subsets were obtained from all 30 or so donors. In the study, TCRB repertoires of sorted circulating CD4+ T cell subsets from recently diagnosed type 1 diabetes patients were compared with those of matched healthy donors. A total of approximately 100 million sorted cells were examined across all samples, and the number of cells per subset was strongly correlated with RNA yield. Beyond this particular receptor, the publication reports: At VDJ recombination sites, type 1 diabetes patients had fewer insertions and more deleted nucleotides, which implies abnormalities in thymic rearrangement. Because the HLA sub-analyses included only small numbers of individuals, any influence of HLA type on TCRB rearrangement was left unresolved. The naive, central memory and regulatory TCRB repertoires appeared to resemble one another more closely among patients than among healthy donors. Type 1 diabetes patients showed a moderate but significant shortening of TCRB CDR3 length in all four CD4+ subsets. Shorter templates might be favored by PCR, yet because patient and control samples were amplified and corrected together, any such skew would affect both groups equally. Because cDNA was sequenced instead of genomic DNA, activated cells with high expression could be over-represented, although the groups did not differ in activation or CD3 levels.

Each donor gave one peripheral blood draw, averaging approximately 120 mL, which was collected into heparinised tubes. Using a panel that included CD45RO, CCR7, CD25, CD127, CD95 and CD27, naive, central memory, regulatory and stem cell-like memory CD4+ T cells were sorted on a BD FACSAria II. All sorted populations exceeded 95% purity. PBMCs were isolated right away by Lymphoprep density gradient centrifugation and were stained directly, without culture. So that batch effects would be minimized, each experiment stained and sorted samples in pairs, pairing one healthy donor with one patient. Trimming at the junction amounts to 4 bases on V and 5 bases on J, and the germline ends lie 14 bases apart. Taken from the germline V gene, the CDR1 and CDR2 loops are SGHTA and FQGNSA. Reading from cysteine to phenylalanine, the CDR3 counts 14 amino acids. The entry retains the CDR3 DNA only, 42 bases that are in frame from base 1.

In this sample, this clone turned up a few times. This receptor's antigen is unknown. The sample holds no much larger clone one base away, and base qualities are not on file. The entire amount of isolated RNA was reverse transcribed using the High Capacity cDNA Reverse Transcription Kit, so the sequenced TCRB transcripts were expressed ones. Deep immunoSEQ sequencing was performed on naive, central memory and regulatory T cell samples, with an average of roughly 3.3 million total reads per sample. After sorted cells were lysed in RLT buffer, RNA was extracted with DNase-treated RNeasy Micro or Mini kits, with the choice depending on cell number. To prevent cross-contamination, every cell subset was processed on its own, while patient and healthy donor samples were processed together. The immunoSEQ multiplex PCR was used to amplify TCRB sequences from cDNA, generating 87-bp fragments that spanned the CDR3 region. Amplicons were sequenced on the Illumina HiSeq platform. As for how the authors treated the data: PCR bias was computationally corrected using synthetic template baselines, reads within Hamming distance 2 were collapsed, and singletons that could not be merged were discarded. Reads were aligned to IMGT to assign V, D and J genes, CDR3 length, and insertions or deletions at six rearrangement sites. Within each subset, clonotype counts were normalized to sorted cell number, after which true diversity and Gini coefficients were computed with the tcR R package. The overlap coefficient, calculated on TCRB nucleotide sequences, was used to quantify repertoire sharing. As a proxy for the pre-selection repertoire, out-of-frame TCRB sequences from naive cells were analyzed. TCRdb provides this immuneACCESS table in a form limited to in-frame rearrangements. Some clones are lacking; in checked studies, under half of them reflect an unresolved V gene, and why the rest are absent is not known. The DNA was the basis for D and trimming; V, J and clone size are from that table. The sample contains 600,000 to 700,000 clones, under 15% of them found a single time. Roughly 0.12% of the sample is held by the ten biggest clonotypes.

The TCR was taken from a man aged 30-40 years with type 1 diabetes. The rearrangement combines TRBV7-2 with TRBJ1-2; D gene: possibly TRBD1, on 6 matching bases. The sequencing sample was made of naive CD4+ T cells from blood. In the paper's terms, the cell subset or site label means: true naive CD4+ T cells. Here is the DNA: TGTGCCAGCAGCTCCCTCGGACAGACGTATGGCTACACCTTC. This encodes CASSSLGQTYGYTF.